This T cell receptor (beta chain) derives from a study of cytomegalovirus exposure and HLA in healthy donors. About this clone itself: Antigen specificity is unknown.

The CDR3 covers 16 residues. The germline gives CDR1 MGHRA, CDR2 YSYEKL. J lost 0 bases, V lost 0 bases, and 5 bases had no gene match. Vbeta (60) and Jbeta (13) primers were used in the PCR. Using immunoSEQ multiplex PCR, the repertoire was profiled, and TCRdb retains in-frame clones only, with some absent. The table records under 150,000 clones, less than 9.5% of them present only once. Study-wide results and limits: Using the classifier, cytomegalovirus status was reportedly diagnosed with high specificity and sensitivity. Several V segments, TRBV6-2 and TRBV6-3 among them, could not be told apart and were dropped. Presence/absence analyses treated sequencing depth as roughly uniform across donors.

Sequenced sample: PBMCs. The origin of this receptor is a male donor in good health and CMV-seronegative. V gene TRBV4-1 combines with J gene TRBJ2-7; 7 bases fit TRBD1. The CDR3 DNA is TGCGCCAGCAGCCAAGACAGGGGGATCAGCTCCTACGAGCAGTACTTC. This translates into CASSQDRGISSYEQYF.